These T cell receptor beta chains were read from a single sample in a study of shared clonotypes between healthy human individuals. Assay used: immunoSEQ multiplex PCR; TCRdb lists only in-frame clones, some missing. The sample lists about 2.4 million clones; just over 90% were seen once. Sequenced input: naive CD4+ T cells sorted from blood. These receptors came from a man aged 18 to 30 in good health. The CDR3 runs from the conserved cysteine through the conserved F or W. A D gene is named only where the DNA matches it firmly.

TRBJ1-5,TRBD1,TRBV27,TGTGCCAGCAGCCAACAGGGGAGCAATCAGCCCCAGCATTTT,CASSQQGSNQPQHF
TRBJ2-7,-,TRBV5-6,TGTGCCAGCAGCTTGGGACTAGTGGGTACCGAGCAGTACTTC,CASSLGLVGTEQYF
TRBJ1-6,-,TRBV2,TGTGCCAGCATAAAACAGGGCGCATCTGGTTCACCCCTCCACTTT,CASIKQGASGSPLHF
TRBJ1-5,-,TRBV28,TGTGCCAGCAGTTTATTTTATCAGCCCCAGCATTTT,CASSLFYQPQHF
TRBJ2-5,-,TRBV4-1,TGCGCCAGCAGCCAGGGGGAGCAGGGAGAGACCCAGTACTTC,CASSQGEQGETQYF
TRBJ1-1,-,TRBV5-1,TGCGCCAGCAGCTTACTGGGGTCTGACACTGAAGCTTTCTTT,CASSLLGSDTEAFF
TRBJ1-1,-,TRBV5-4,TGTGCCAGCAGCCGAGGAGGGTCAGGGCGCATGAACACTGAAGCTTTCTTT,CASSRGGSGRMNTEAFF
TRBJ1-2,TRBD1,TRBV15,TGTGCCACCATCCCGAATCCAGGGGGTGTCTATGGCTACACCTTC,CATIPNPGGVYGYTF
TRBJ2-6,-,TRBV5-8,TGTGCCAGCAGCTTGGATGGAGGAACTAGGTTTTCTGGGGCCAACGTCCTGACTTTC,CASSLDGGTRFSGANVLTF
TRBJ1-2,TRBD1,TRBV27,TGTGCCAGCTCGGGACAGGGAGATCGCTACACCTTC,CASSGQGDRYTF
TRBJ1-4,-,TRBV20-1,TGCAGTGTTCCGCTGCGCCCAGAACTGTTTTTT,CSVPLRPELFF